Listed here is a single T cell receptor beta chain. The CDR3 consists of 17 residues. V was trimmed by 4 bases and J by 2 bases, leaving 20 bases between them. Germline CDR1 reads SGHDN; CDR2 reads FVKESK. The assay was immunoSEQ multiplex PCR, and TCRdb's table has in-frame clones only and misses some. The sample shows some 270,000 clones, about 87% of them seen only once. The data belong to a study of blood T cell repertoires in COVID-19. The gene calls are TRBV14 and TRBJ1-2; D might be TRBD1 (5 bases). The material sequenced was PBMCs or T cells enriched from blood (not recorded which). This sequence was found in a woman in her thirties or forties who had been exposed to COVID-19. The DNA of the CDR3 is TGTGCCAGCAGCCTCACTGGCGGGGCCTCGGAGAACTATGGCTACACCTTC. This gives the protein CASSLTGGASENYGYTF. The entire variable domain, with the rest obtained from reference TRBV14 and TRBJ1-2, is as follows: EAGVTQFPSHSVIEKGQTVTLRCDPISGHDNLYWYRRVMGKEIKFLLHFVKESKQDESGMPNNRFLAERTGGTYSTLKVQPAELEDSGVYFCASSLTGGASENYGYTFGSGTRLTVV.